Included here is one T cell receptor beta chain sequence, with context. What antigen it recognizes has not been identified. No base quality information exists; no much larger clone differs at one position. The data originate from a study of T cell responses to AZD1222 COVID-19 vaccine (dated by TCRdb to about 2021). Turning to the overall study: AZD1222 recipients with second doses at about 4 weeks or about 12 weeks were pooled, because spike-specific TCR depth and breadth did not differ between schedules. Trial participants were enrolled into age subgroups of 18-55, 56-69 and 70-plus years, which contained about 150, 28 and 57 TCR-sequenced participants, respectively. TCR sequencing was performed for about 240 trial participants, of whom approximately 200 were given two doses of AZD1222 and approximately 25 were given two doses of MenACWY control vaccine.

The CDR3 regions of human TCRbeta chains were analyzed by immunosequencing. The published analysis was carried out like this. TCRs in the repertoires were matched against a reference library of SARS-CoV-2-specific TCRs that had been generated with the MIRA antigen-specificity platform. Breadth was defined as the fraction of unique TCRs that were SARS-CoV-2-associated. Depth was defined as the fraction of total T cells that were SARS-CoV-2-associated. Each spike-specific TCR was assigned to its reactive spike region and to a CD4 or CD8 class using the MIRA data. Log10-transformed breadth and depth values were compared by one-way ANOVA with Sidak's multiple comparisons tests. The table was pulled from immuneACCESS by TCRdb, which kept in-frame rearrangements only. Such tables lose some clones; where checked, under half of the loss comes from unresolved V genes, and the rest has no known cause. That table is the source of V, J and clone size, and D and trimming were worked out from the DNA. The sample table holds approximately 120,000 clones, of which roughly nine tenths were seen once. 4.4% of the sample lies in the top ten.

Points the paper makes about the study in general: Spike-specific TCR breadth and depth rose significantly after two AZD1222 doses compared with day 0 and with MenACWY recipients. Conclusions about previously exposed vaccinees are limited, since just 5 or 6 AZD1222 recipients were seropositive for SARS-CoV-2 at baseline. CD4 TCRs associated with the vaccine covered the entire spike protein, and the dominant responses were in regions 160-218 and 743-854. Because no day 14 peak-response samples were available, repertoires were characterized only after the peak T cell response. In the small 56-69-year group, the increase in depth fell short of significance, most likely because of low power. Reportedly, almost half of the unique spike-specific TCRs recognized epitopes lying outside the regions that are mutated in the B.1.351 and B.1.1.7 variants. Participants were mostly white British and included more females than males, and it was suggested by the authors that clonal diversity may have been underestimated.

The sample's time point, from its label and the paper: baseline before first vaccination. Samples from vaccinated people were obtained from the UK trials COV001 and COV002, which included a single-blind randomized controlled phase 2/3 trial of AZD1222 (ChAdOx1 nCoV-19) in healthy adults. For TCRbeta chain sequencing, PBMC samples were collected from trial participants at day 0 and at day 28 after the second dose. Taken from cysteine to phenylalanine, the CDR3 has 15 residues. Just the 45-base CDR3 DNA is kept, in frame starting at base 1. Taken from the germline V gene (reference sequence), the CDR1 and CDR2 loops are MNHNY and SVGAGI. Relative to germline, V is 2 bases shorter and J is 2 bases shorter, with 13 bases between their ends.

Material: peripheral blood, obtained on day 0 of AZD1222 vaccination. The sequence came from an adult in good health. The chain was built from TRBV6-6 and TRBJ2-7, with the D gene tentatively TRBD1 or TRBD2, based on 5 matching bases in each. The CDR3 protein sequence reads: CASSYEGPPPYEQYF. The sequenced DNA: TGTGCCAGCAGTTACGAGGGGCCTCCGCCCTACGAGCAGTACTTC.